This T cell receptor beta chain came from a study of T cells in Graves' hyperthyroidism and ophthalmopathy. Amplification targeted TCR beta CDR3 regions from RNA transcripts. First-round RT-PCR of the TCR CDR3 relied on the HTBI primer set. Via MiXCR, TCRdb re-called the multiplex PCR reads, giving one row per CDR3 protein. The table records fewer than 850,000 distinct CDR3 sequences, 17% of them present only once. Fresh 10 ml peripheral blood yielded PBMCs. The CDR3 is 13 residues long. The germline V gene encodes CDR1 MDHEN and CDR2 SYDVKM. Trimming stripped 2 bases from V and 2 bases from J, with 6 bases between.

J is TRBJ2-5 and V is TRBV28; D is undetermined. Material for sequencing was blood. The receptor comes from a man aged 45-65 years with Graves' hyperthyroidism. The CDR3 bases are TGTGCCAGCAGTTTAAAATCTCAAGAGACCCAGTACTTC. Protein: CASSLKSQETQYF.